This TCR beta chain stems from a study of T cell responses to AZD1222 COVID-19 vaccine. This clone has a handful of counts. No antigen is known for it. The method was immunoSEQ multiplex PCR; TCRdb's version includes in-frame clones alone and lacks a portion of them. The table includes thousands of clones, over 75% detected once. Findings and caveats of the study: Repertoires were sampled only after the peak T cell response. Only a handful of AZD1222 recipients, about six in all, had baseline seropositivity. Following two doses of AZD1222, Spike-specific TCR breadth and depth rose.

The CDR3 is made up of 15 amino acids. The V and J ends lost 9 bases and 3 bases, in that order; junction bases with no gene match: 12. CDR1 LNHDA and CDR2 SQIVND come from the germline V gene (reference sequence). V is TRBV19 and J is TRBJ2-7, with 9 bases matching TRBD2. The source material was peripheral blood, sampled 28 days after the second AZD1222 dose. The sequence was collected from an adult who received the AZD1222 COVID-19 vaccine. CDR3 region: CASKRTLAGNYEQYF. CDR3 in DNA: TGTGCCAGCAAAAGGACCCTAGCGGGGAACTACGAGCAGTACTTC.